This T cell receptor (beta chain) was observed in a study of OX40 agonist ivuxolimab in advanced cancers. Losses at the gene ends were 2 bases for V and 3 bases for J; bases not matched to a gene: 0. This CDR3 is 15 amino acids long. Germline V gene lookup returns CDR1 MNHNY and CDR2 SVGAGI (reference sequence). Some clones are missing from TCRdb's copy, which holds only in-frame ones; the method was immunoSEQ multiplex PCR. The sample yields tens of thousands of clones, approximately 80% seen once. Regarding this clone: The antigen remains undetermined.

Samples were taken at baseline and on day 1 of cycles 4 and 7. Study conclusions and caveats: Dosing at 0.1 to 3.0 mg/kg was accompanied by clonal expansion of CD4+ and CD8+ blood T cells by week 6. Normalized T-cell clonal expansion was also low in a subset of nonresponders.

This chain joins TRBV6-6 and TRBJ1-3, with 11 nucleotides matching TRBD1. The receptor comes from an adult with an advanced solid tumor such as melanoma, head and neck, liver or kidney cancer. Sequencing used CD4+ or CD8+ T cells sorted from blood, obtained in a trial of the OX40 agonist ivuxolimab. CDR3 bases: TGTGCCAGCAGTTACGGGACAGGGGGTGGAAACACCATATATTTT. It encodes CASSYGTGGGNTIYF.